These 17 T cell receptor beta chains were sequenced from one sample in a study of early T cells in non-severe SARS-CoV-2 infection. TCRdb ran MiXCR on the 5' RACE reads and lists one entry per CDR3 protein. This table holds some 40,000 distinct CDR3 sequences, approximately 6.5% found once. Sequenced here: whole blood, sampled at baseline. Every receptor here comes from an adult who was a healthcare worker with PCR-confirmed SARS-CoV-2 infection or an uninfected control (not recorded which).

This chain's CDR3 is CASSLFPAGELFF. CDR3 DNA sequence: TGTGCCAGCAGTTTATTCCCGGCCGGGGAGCTGTTTTTT. The chain links TRBV27 to TRBJ2-2; no firm D call. The CDR3 spans 13 residues. The V gene's germline CDR1 is MNHEY and CDR2 SMNVEV (reference sequence). Trimming removed 1 base from V and 6 bases from J, with 6 bases in between.

The chain joins TRBV12-3 or TRBV12-4 to TRBJ1-1; 7 nucleotides align to TRBD1. V gave up 7 bases and J gave up 3 bases; unmatched junction bases: 8. CDR3 length: 14 amino acids. In DNA form, the CDR3 reads TGTGCCAGCATCAAAAGGGGGACAGACACTGAAGCTTTCTTT. Protein sequence: CASIKRGTDTEAFF.

This clonotype has a count of ten or more. The CDR3 region is CSARDPGGRAVEQYF. CDR3 in DNA: TGCAGTGCTAGAGACCCGGGCGGGAGGGCCGTCGAGCAGTACTTC. The chain combines TRBV20-1 with TRBJ2-7; 9 nucleotides agree with TRBD2. Germline CDR1 and CDR2: DFQATT and SNEGSKA (reference sequence). V dropped 0 bases and J dropped 6; count of bases not matched to a gene: 9. The CDR3 covers 15 residues.

There are many counts of this clonotype. The V gene is TRBV15, the J gene TRBJ1-2, with no clear D. Germline CDR1 and CDR2: LNHNV and YYDKDF (reference sequence). Trimming cost V 1 base and J 4 bases, with 13 bases left between them. CDR3 size: 15 residues. CDR3 amino acids: CATSRGRGGSYGYTF. Here the CDR3 DNA reads TGTGCCACCAGCAGAGGACGGGGAGGAAGCTATGGCTACACCTTC. Based on the CDR3 plus reference TRBV15 and TRBJ1-2, the full variable domain is DAMVIQNPRYQVTQFGKPVTLSCSQTLNHNVMYWYQQKSSQAPKLLFHYYDKDFNNEADTPDNFQSRRPNTSFCFLDIRSPGLGDTAMYLCATSRGRGGSYGYTFGSGTRLTVV.

V is TRBV18 and J is TRBJ2-3; D remains unclear. In germline, CDR1 is KGHSH, CDR2 LQKENI. This CDR3 region has 14 residues. Trimming took 2 bases from V and 2 from J, leaving 8 bases between them. For the CDR3, the DNA is TGTGCCAGCTCACCAACGCTAAACACAGATACGCAGTATTTT. Its translation is CASSPTLNTDTQYF.

The V and J genes are TRBV5-1 and TRBJ2-5, with D hard to call. The CDR3 sequence is 14 residues long. CDR1 SGHRS and CDR2 YFSETQ come from the germline V gene. Trimming cost V 3 bases and J 2 bases, with 11 bases left between them. CDR3 coding DNA: TGCGCCAGCAGCTCCCCACCGGATCAAGAGACCCAGTACTTC. This translates into CASSSPPDQETQYF.

This clonotype was seen at least ten times. J is TRBJ2-3 and V is TRBV2; 7 bases fit TRBD2. The CDR3 consists of 15 residues. Per germline, CDR1 SNHLY and CDR2 FYNNEI. V lost 2 bases and J lost 5; bases outside the gene matches: 7. Here the CDR3 DNA reads TGTGCCAGCAGTGAAATCGGCGGGGGTAAAGATACGCAGTATTTT. Amino acid sequence: CASSEIGGGKDTQYF.

This chain joins TRBV7-9 and TRBJ2-1; D gene unclear. This CDR3 is built from 13 residues. The ends were cut back, 5 bases at V and 5 bases at J, with 10 bases in the middle. Germline assignment: CDR1 SEHNR and CDR2 FQNEAQ (reference sequence). Here the CDR3 reads CASSPTLDNEQFF. CDR3 sequence (DNA): TGTGCCAGCAGCCCCACTCTAGACAATGAGCAGTTCTTC.

This clonotype has a handful of counts. The chain combines TRBV2 with TRBJ2-7; 7 bases match TRBD1. Germline lookup yields CDR1 SNHLY and CDR2 FYNNEI. This CDR3 has 13 residues. J lost 3 bases, V lost 5 bases, and 4 bases had no gene match. The CDR3 DNA reads TGTGCCAGCAGTCACAGGGGTCTCTACGAGCAGTACTTC. This translates into CASSHRGLYEQYF.

This clonotype was counted only a few times. The V and J genes are TRBV10-3 and TRBJ2-7; tentatively, D is TRBD2 (6 bases). The V end lost 5 bases, the J end lost 5 bases, and 19 bases lay between the germline ends. The CDR3 spans 15 residues. Per the germline V gene, CDR1 is ENHRY and CDR2 is SYGVKD. DNA for the CDR3: TGTGCCATCAGTACAAGCGGGCACCCCATCGACGAGCAGTACTTC. Amino acid sequence: CAISTSGHPIDEQYF.

This clonotype was seen a handful of times. The chain joins TRBV3-1 to TRBJ1-1, with D perhaps matching TRBD1 (5 bases). The CDR3 runs 14 residues. The ends were cut back, 4 bases at V and 4 bases at J, with 13 bases in the middle. CDR1 is LGHDT, CDR2 YNNKEL, per germline (reference sequence). The chain's CDR3 is CASSPPFRGTEAFF. The CDR3 coding sequence is TGTGCCAGCAGCCCCCCCTTTAGGGGCACTGAAGCTTTCTTT. The entire variable domain, with the rest obtained from reference TRBV3-1 and TRBJ1-1, is as follows: DTAVSQTPKYLVTQMGNDKSIKCEQNLGHDTMYWYKQDSKKFLKIMFSYNNKELIINETVPNRFSPKSPDKAHLNLHINSLELGDSAVYFCASSPPFRGTEAFFGQGTRLTVV.

This clonotype was picked up many times. The V call is TRBV2, the J call TRBJ2-1; 7 nucleotides match TRBD2. CDR1 and CDR2 (germline): SNHLY, FYNNEI. The CDR3 consists of 14 residues. V shed 8 bases, J shed 9 bases, and the junction held 13 bases outside the gene matches. CDR3 in DNA: TGTGCCAGCGGGTCGTGGACTAGTCTTGGTGAGCAGTTCTTC. It codes for CASGSWTSLGEQFF.

The CDR3 bases are TGCGCCAGCAGCAGTTCCGGACCCCTGACTGAAGCTTTCTTT. Protein product: CASSSSGPLTEAFF. The genes are TRBV5-1 and TRBJ1-1; D is unresolved. Per the germline V gene, CDR1 is SGHRS and CDR2 is YFSETQ. Trimming removed 4 bases from V and 5 bases from J, with 15 bases in between. The CDR3 runs to 14 residues.

This clonotype was counted ten times or more. V usage is TRBV5-1 and J usage is TRBJ1-1; 7 positions match TRBD1. CDR1 is SGHRS, CDR2 YFSETQ, per germline. Losses at the gene ends were 4 bases for V and 7 bases for J; bases not matched to a gene: 4. The CDR3 runs to 12 residues. The CDR3 nucleotides are TGCGCCAGCAGCCAGGGGGTCGGTGAAGCTTTCTTT. It is translated as CASSQGVGEAFF. The variable domain in full, with the rest retrieved from reference TRBV5-1 and TRBJ1-1, is KAGVTQTPRYLIKTRGQQVTLSCSPISGHRSVSWYQQTPGQGLQFLFEYFSETQRNKGNFPGRFSGRQFSNSRSEMNVSTLELGDSALYLCASSQGVGEAFFGQGTRLTVV.

The chain recombines TRBV12-3 or TRBV12-4 with TRBJ1-4, with a possible D match to TRBD1 (6 bases). Trimming shortened V by 7 bases and J by 11 bases, and 14 bases separated the two germline ends. The CDR3 consists of 12 residues. The DNA of the CDR3 is TGTGCCAGCACTAGGGGGACGGGGAAACTGTTTTTT. Amino acids: CASTRGTGKLFF.

J is TRBJ2-5 and V is TRBV9; the D gene is possibly TRBD2 (5 bases). V lost 3 bases, J lost 2 bases, and 14 bases lay in between. CDR1 is SGDLS and CDR2 is YYNGEE in the germline V gene. This CDR3 contains 15 residues. The CDR3 reads CASSAVAGEQETQYF. The DNA of the CDR3 is TGTGCCAGCAGCGCGGTGGCGGGCGAGCAAGAGACCCAGTACTTC.

The gene calls are TRBV7-9 and TRBJ1-5; D unresolved. Germline-derived CDR1 and CDR2 are SEHNR and FQNEAQ (reference sequence). V dropped 5 bases and J dropped 6 bases, with 11 bases sitting between them. CDR3 length equals 13 residues. The DNA of the CDR3 is TGTGCCAGCAGCCCCGGACCGGGTCAGCCCCAGCATTTT. Translating it yields CASSPGPGQPQHF.